This TCR beta chain was sequenced in a study of cytomegalovirus exposure and HLA in healthy donors. In the PCR, 60 Vbeta and 13 Jbeta primers were used. Original processing notes: Roughly 80 million unique TCR beta chains, some 9.9 million shared, were counted in a later analysis. The protocol was immunoSEQ multiplex PCR, while the TCRdb copy is restricted to in-frame clones and leaves out a portion. Clone size and V and J calls were adopted from that table, with D and trimming inferred from the DNA. The sample has about 200,000 clones, 86% seen once; the top ten hold around 0.34%. Overall study findings and caveats: The authors enumerated 164 TCR beta chains as linked to cytomegalovirus. Reportedly, a later analysis found an Asian-associated ancestry cluster had fewer N-insertions than the roughly 700-donor mean.

With 2 bases clipped from V and 5 bases from J, the junction kept 11 bases outside the gene matches. Germline V gene lookup returns CDR1 SGHNT and CDR2 YYREEE (reference sequence). The CDR3 length is 16 residues. This clone was recorded once. Its antigen is not known. The receptor's source is a woman in her 30s in good health and CMV-seronegative. The sample was PBMCs. The V and J genes are TRBV5-4 and TRBJ2-3, with 7 positions matching TRBD2. The CDR3 sequence: CASSFSLGEGGDTQYF. The CDR3 bases are TGTGCCAGCAGCTTTTCCCTAGGGGAGGGCGGAGATACGCAGTATTTT.